This passage covers 16 T cell receptor beta chains from one sample sequenced in a study of radiotherapy plus CTLA-4 blockade in lung cancer. TCRdb's table, derived via immunoSEQ multiplex PCR, lists solely in-frame clones and lacks some. This table holds about 120,000 clones, 75% to 80% found once. The sample was peripheral blood, taken from a patient treated with radiotherapy plus ipilimumab. The receptors were sampled from a human donor with non-small cell lung cancer who had a partial response to radiotherapy plus ipilimumab.

The V gene is TRBV28, the J gene TRBJ2-7; D possibly corresponds to TRBD2 (7 bases). The CDR3 consists of 13 residues. Germline V CDR1 and CDR2: MDHEN, SYDVKM. V lost 3 bases to trimming and J lost 3 bases, with 9 bases between them. The CDR3 DNA reads TGTGCCAGCAGTTTGGGAGGGGGCTACGAGCAGTACTTC. Its translation: CASSLGGGYEQYF.

The V gene is TRBV18, the J gene TRBJ2-5; possible D gene TRBD1, 6 bases. The J call is uncertain, as TRBJ2-7 better fits the DNA end. In germline, CDR1 is KGHSH, CDR2 LQKENI. The CDR3 is 15 amino acids. The CDR3, as DNA: TGTGCCAGCTCACCTTCACAGGGATCATCCTACGAGCAGTACTTC. Its translation: CASSPSQGSSYEQYF.

V is TRBV5-1 and J is TRBJ1-5, with no clear D. The germline gives CDR1 SGHRS, CDR2 YFSETQ. This CDR3 has 15 amino acids. The germline V and J ends were trimmed by 2 bases and 5 bases, with 14 bases remaining between them. The CDR3 nucleotides read TGCGCCAGCAGCTTAGATGGAGCGCGGGATCAGCCCCAGCATTTT. Translated, it gives CASSLDGARDQPQHF.

Here the CDR3 DNA reads TGCGCCAGCAGCCTGGAGTCTAGGTCGGAGACCCAGTACTTC. It is translated as CASSLESRSETQYF. V gene TRBV5-1 combines with J gene TRBJ2-5; no definite D call. Per germline, CDR1 SGHRS and CDR2 YFSETQ. Trimming removed 4 bases at V and 5 bases at J, with 15 bases between. This CDR3 is built from 14 residues.

The J gene is TRBJ2-1, the V gene TRBV30; 8 bases are a match to TRBD1. CDR1 and CDR2 (germline): GTSNPN, SVGIG (reference sequence). CDR3 length equals 14 residues. Here the CDR3 DNA reads TGTGCTACTCACAGGGGGAGCTCCTACAATGAGCAGTTCTTC. Translation gives CATHRGSSYNEQFF. The variable domain in full, completed from reference TRBV30 and TRBJ2-1, reads SQTIHQWPATLVQPVGSPLSLECTVEGTSNPNLYWYRQAAGRGLQLLFYSVGIGQISSEVPQNLSASRPQDRQFILSSKKLLLSDSGFYLCATHRGSSYNEQFFGPGTRLTVL.

The rearrangement joins TRBV7-9 to TRBJ2-1; TRBD2 is a possible D gene (5 bases). CDR3 length equals 14 residues. The germline V and J ends were trimmed by 0 bases and 7 bases, with 10 bases remaining between them. Germline V gene lookup returns CDR1 SEHNR and CDR2 FQNEAQ (reference sequence). The CDR3: CASSLAGVANEQFF. CDR3 in DNA: TGTGCCAGCAGCTTAGCCGGGGTGGCGAATGAGCAGTTCTTC.

This sequence joins TRBV19 and TRBJ2-7; 9 positions agree with TRBD1. Germline CDR1 reads LNHDA; CDR2 reads SQIVND (reference sequence). V dropped 6 bases and J dropped 5; count of bases not matched to a gene: 11. The CDR3 covers 15 residues. Here the CDR3 reads CASSNPGTGFDEQYF. The CDR3 DNA follows: TGTGCCAGTAGCAACCCGGGGACAGGGTTCGACGAGCAGTACTTC.

V and J are TRBV5-4 and TRBJ2-7, with TRBD1 matching 10 bases. CDR1 is SGHNT and CDR2 is YYREEE in the germline V gene (reference sequence). The CDR3 length is 13 residues. The ends lost 4 bases at V and 7 bases at J; junction bases unmatched: 5. CDR3 amino acids: CASSRDRGQEQYF. CDR3 bases: TGTGCCAGCAGCCGGGACAGGGGACAAGAGCAGTACTTC.

Here the CDR3 DNA reads TGTGCCAGTAGGGTCCCTTCGAGGAATGAGCAGTTCTTC. Amino acid sequence: CASRVPSRNEQFF. The chain links TRBV19 to TRBJ2-1; D is unclear. CDR3 size: 13 residues. Germline CDR1 reads LNHDA; CDR2 reads SQIVND (reference sequence). V was shortened by 6 bases and J by 7 bases, with 13 bases between the two germline ends.

In its sample, this clone was seen once. V is TRBV5-1 and J is TRBJ1-2, with 8 bases that match TRBD1. The germline V gene encodes CDR1 SGHRS and CDR2 YFSETQ. The CDR3 sequence is 14 residues long. J gave up 4 bases and V 3 bases, and 5 bases lay outside the gene matches. Here the CDR3 DNA reads TGCGCCAGCAGCTCGGACAGGGTAGCCTATGGCTACACCTTC. Its protein product is CASSSDRVAYGYTF.

The V gene is TRBV7-2, the J gene TRBJ2-7; TRBD1 aligns across 10 bases. The CDR3 spans 14 residues. The junction had 4 bases not matched to a gene; V was cut back by 3 bases and J by 5 bases. CDR1 and CDR2 (germline): SGHTA, FQGNSA. Written as DNA, the CDR3 is TGTGCCAGCAGCTTTGGACAGGGGGGTAACGAGCAGTACGTC. It is translated as CASSFGQGGNEQYV.

The rearrangement joins TRBV28 to TRBJ1-2, with D possibly matching TRBD1 (5 bases). Germline CDR1 reads MDHEN; CDR2 reads SYDVKM. The ends were cut back, 6 bases at V and 7 bases at J, with 18 bases in the middle. The CDR3 runs 14 residues. The CDR3 coding sequence is TGTGCCAGCAGGGGCGGCGGGGCGCTGAGTGGCTACACCTTC. It specifies CASRGGGALSGYTF.

V is TRBV28 and J is TRBJ2-7; no definite D call. Germline V gene sequence: CDR1 MDHEN, CDR2 SYDVKM. This CDR3 is 15 amino acids long. Trimming removed 3 bases from V and 4 bases from J, with 16 bases in between. Written as DNA, the CDR3 is TGTGCCAGCAGTTTGATGACATTACGTCGTTACGAGCAGTACTTC. Amino acids: CASSLMTLRRYEQYF.

The DNA of the CDR3 is TGTGCCAGCAATCCGGGACAGGGGTCCTACAATGAGCAGTTCTTC. It translates to CASNPGQGSYNEQFF. V and J are TRBV2 and TRBJ2-1; 10 bases map to TRBD1. With 7 bases clipped from V and 1 base from J, the junction kept 4 bases outside the gene matches. The germline V gene encodes CDR1 SNHLY and CDR2 FYNNEI. CDR3 size: 15 residues.

The rearrangement joins TRBV2 to TRBJ1-4; D gene unclear. Between the trimmed V and J ends, which lost 4 bases and 0 bases, there was a span of 6 bases. Per the germline V gene, CDR1 is SNHLY and CDR2 is FYNNEI. The CDR3 runs to 14 residues. The CDR3 is CASSVLTTNEKLFF. The CDR3 nucleotides are TGTGCCAGCAGTGTACTAACAACTAATGAAAAACTGTTTTTT.

The gene calls are TRBV9 and TRBJ2-2; 8 positions agree with TRBD1. Per germline, CDR1 SGDLS and CDR2 YYNGEE. This CDR3 contains 14 residues. The trim removed 6 bases at V and 0 bases at J, leaving 1 base unmatched. CDR3 sequence (DNA): TGTGCCAGCAAGGGACAGGCGAACACCGGGGAGCTGTTTTTT. Translation: CASKGQANTGELFF.